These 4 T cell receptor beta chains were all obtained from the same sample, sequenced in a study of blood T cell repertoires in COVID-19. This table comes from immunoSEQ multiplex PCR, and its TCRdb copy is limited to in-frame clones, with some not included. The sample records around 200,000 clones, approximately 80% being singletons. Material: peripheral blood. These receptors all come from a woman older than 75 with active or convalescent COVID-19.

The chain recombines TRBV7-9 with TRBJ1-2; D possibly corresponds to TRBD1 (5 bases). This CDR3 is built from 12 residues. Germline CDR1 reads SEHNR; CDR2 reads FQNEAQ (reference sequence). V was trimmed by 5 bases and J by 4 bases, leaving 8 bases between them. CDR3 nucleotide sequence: TGTGCCAGCAGCGACAGAAGCTATGGCTACACCTTC. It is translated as CASSDRSYGYTF.

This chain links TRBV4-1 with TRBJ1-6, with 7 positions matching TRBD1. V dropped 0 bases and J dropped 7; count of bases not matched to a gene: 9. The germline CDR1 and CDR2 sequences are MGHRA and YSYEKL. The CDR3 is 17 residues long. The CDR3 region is CASSQEEGTALNSPLHF. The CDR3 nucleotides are TGCGCCAGCAGCCAAGAAGAGGGGACAGCACTCAATTCACCCCTCCACTTT.

In DNA form, the CDR3 reads TGTGCCAGCAGTGAATTTGGGAGGAGTGTCCACGAGCAGTACTTC. It encodes CASSEFGRSVHEQYF. The chain employs TRBV2 and TRBJ2-7; D is perhaps TRBD2 (6 bases). V lost 2 bases to trimming and J lost 5 bases, with 16 bases between them. CDR1 and CDR2 (germline): SNHLY, FYNNEI. The CDR3 consists of 15 residues.

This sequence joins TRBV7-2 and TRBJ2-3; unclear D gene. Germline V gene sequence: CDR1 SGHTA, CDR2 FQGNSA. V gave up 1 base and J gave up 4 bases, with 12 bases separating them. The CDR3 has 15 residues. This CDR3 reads CASSLVASRADTQYF. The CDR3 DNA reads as TGTGCCAGCAGCTTAGTGGCTAGTCGGGCAGATACGCAGTATTTT.